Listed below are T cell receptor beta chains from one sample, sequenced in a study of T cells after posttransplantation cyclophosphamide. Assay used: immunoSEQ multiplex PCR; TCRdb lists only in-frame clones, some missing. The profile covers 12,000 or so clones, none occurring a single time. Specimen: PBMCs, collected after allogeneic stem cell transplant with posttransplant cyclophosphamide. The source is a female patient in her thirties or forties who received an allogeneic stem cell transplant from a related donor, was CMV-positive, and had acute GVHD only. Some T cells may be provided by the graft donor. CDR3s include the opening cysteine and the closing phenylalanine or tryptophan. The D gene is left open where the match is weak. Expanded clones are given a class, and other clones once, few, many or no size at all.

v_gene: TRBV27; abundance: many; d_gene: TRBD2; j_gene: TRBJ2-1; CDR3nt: TGTGCCAGCAGTAAACCTAGCGGGGACCTTAAGAATGAGCAGTTCTTC; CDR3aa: CASSKPSGDLKNEQFF
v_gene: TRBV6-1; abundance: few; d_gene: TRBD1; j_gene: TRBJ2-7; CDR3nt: TGTGCCAGCAGTCAGGGACAGAGCTACGAGCAGTACTTC; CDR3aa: CASSQGQSYEQYF
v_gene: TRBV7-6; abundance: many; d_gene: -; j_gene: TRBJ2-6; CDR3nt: TGTGCCAGCAGCTCAGAAGGACTACCATCGTACTCTGGGGCCAACGTCCTGACTTTC; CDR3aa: CASSSEGLPSYSGANVLTF
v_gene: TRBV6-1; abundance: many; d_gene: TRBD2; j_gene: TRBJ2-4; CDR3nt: TGTGCCAGCAGTGAAAGGGTGGGGGGGGCCAAAAACATTCAGTACTTC; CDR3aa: CASSERVGGAKNIQYF
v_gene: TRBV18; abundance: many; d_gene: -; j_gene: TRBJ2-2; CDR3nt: TGTGCCAGCTCACGGCAAACCGGGGAGCTGTTTTTT; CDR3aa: CASSRQTGELFF
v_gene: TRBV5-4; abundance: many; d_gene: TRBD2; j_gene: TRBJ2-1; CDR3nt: TGTGCCAGCAGCTACGGACTAGCGGGAGAGGCTGAGCAGTTCTTC; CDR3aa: CASSYGLAGEAEQFF
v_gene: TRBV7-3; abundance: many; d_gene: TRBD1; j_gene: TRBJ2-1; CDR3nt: TGTGCCAGCAGCTTACCCGGGACAGGTGTTTACAATGAGCAGTTCTTC; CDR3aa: CASSLPGTGVYNEQFF
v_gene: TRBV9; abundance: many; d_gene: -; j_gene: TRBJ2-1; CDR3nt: TGTGCTAGCAGCGTAGAGAGTAGCACCAATGAGCAGTTCTTC; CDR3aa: CASSVESSTNEQFF
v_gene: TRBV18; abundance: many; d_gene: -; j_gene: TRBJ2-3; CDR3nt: TGTGCCAGCTCACCAGCTACCACTAGCACAGATACGCAGTATTTT; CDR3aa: CASSPATTSTDTQYF
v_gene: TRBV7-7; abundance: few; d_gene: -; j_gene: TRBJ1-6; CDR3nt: TGTGCTAGCAGCTTGGGGCTAGGTTCACCCCTCCACTTT; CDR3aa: CASSLGLGSPLHF
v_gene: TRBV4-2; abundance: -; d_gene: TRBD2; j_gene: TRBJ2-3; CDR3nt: TGTGCCAGCAGCCAAGATCACTCTAGCGGGGTTACAGATACGCAGTATTTT; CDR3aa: CASSQDHSSGVTDTQYF
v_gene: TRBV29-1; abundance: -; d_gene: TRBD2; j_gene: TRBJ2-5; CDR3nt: TGCAGCGGGGCGGGGGGCCTGAGGGAAGAGACCCAGTACTTC; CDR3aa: CSGAGGLREETQYF